This entry lists 10 T cell receptor beta chains sequenced from one sample in a study of blood T cell repertoires in COVID-19. The table came from immunoSEQ multiplex PCR; TCRdb's copy has only in-frame clones and leaves some out. The sample lists 200,000 to 250,000 clones, roughly four fifths seen once, with approximately 7.4% in the top ten. Material for sequencing was peripheral blood. The receptors here all came from a woman in her 50s with acute or convalescent COVID-19.

The gene calls are TRBV6-5 and TRBJ1-5; the D is unclear. With 10 bases removed from V and 0 bases from J, the gap between germline ends came to 16 bases. This CDR3 is built from 15 residues. Germline assignment: CDR1 MNHEY and CDR2 SVGAGI. The CDR3 sequence: CATKRGTNSNQPQHF. CDR3 nucleotide sequence: TGTGCCACCAAGCGTGGAACGAATAGCAATCAGCCCCAGCATTTT.

This chain connects TRBV5-8 to TRBJ1-5; D perhaps matches TRBD1 (5 bases). CDR1 SGHTS and CDR2 YDEGEE come from the germline V gene. V shed 2 bases and J shed 1 base, with 13 bases lying between them. CDR3 length: 16 residues. CDR3 region: CASSFGGEASNQPQHF. The CDR3, as DNA: TGTGCCAGCAGCTTCGGAGGGGAGGCAAGCAATCAGCCCCAGCATTTT.

This clone occurred once. This chain connects TRBV2 to TRBJ1-2, with TRBD1 identical over 9 bases. Germline V gene data show CDR1 as SNHLY and CDR2 as FYNNEI. V lost 6 bases to trimming and J lost 4 bases; unmatched junction nucleotides: 6. The CDR3 is made up of 14 amino acids. The CDR3 region has the DNA TGTGCCAGCAGCCAACAGGGGGCGAGCTATGGCTACACCTTC. This sequence encodes CASSQQGASYGYTF.

The table lists this clone with a count of one. J is TRBJ2-7 and V is TRBV9; 9 bases are shared with TRBD1. Per germline, CDR1 SGDLS and CDR2 YYNGEE. With 4 bases clipped from V and 2 bases from J, the junction kept 4 bases outside the gene matches. The CDR3 has 14 residues. CDR3: CASSLGQGTYEQYF. DNA for the CDR3: TGTGCCAGCAGCCTGGGACAGGGCACCTACGAGCAGTACTTC.

V gene TRBV3-1 (or the pseudogene TRBV3-2) combines with J gene TRBJ1-6; TRBD1 agrees at 8 bases. Trimming cost V 4 bases and J 10 bases; bases outside gene matches: 6. CDR3 length equals 14 residues. CDR1 is LGHDT, CDR2 YNNKEL, per germline (reference sequence). The CDR3 DNA reads as TGTGCCAGCAGCCCTGGACAGGGTCGGTCACCCCTCCACTTT. This sequence encodes CASSPGQGRSPLHF.

The chain carries TRBV5-5 and TRBJ2-7, with a possible D match to TRBD2 (5 bases). There are 14 residues in the CDR3. Germline CDR1 reads SGHKS; CDR2 reads YYEKEE (reference sequence). V was trimmed by 4 bases and J by 3 bases, leaving 14 bases between them. CDR3 region: CASSPRAVDYEQYF. In DNA form, the CDR3 reads TGTGCCAGCAGCCCGCGGGCAGTAGACTACGAGCAGTACTTC.

This clone appeared a single time. This sequence joins TRBV3-1 (or the pseudogene TRBV3-2) and TRBJ2-1; D gene ambiguous. The ends were cut back, 4 bases at V and 4 bases at J, with 20 bases in the middle. Per the germline V gene, CDR1 is LGHDT and CDR2 is YNNKEL (reference sequence). The CDR3 is 17 amino acids. Written as DNA, the CDR3 is TGTGCCAGCAGCCGTTGGCCGGGTCCGAACTCGTACAATGAGCAGTTCTTC. Its translation is CASSRWPGPNSYNEQFF.

This chain joins TRBV11-2 and TRBJ2-7; 9 positions agree with TRBD2. From germline, CDR1 is SGHAT and CDR2 FQNNGV. Unmatched junction bases numbered 4, after V lost 1 base and J lost 0 bases. This CDR3 region has 16 residues. The CDR3, as DNA: TGTGCCAGCAGCTTAGGCCCTAGCGGGACCTCCTACGAGCAGTACTTC. Protein: CASSLGPSGTSYEQYF.

The rearrangement joins TRBV6-2 or TRBV6-3 to TRBJ2-7; D remains ambiguous. The CDR3 runs to 14 residues. Trimming cost V 2 bases and J 1 base, with 9 bases left between them. Germline values: CDR1 MNHEY, CDR2 SVGEGT. In DNA form, the CDR3 reads TGTGCCAGCAGTTACGGAGCGACTTCCTACGAGCAGTACTTC. Translating it yields CASSYGATSYEQYF.

The rearrangement uses TRBV24-1 and TRBJ1-5; TRBD1 matches 7 bases. The V segment lost 5 bases and the J segment 0 bases; nucleotides outside the gene matches: 6. CDR3 length: 16 residues. Looked up from germline, CDR1 is KGHDR and CDR2 is SFDVKD. CDR3 sequence (DNA): TGTGCCACCAGTGCCGGGACAGCTTATAGCAATCAGCCCCAGCATTTT. Translated: CATSAGTAYSNQPQHF.